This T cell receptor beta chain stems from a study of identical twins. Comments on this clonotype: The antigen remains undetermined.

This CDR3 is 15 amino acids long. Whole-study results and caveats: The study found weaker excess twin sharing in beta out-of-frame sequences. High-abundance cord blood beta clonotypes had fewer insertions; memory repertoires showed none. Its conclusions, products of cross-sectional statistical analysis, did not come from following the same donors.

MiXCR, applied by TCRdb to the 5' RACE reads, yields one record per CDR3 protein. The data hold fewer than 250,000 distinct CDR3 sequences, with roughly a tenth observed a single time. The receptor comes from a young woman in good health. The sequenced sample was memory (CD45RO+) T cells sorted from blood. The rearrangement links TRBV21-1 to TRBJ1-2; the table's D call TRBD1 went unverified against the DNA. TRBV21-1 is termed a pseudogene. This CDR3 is CASSKFTGAIYGYTF. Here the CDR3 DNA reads TGTGCCAGCAGCAAATTTACGGGGGCGATCTATGGCTACACCTTC.